This T cell receptor (beta chain) was captured by sequencing in a study of CD8 T cells in ankylosing spondylitis. Study-wide results and caveats: Seven to nine highly homologous variants made up a TCR beta motif that seemed to typify ankylosing spondylitis blood. A subset of motif variants has previously been described in the synovial fluid and blood of reactive arthritis. Clones linked to disease were reported to show significant enrichment in matched ankylosing spondylitis synovial fluid.

TCRdb itself ran the 5' RACE reads through MiXCR, one entry per CDR3 protein. Among 800,000 to 900,000 distinct CDR3 sequences listed, approximately 12% were seen once. This clonotype was seen a few times. Its antigen remains unidentified. The clonotype was recovered from a male donor with ankylosing spondylitis. Sequencing was performed on blood, either unsorted or a sorted T cell fraction (not recorded which).

The CDR3 region has the DNA TGTGCCAGCAGCCTAAGCTACAGGTCCTACGAGCAGTACTTC. The encoded protein is CASSLSYRSYEQYF. The J gene is TRBJ2-7, the V gene TRBV12-3 or TRBV12-4, with D possibly being TRBD1 (5 bases). The CDR3 sequence is 14 residues long. The V gene lost 6 bases and the J gene lost 1 base, with 13 bases spanning the gap.